This TCR beta chain was documented in a study of technical replicates of blood from several donors. In its sample, this clone was seen once. The repertoire was sequenced with immunoSEQ multiplex PCR; TCRdb's copy has only in-frame clones and lacks some. Of roughly 51,000 clones in the sample, around 95% were seen once. Losses at the gene ends were 6 bases for V and 8 bases for J; bases not matched to a gene: 3. CDR1 SNHLY and CDR2 FYNNEI come from the germline V gene. The CDR3 loop spans 12 amino acids. This receptor was identified in a human donor in good health. Some clones in this sample may be carry-over from other donors' samples. The source material was PBMCs. The V and J genes are TRBV2 and TRBJ2-1, with TRBD1 matching 8 bases. Here the CDR3 DNA reads TGTGCCAGCAGCCCGACAGGGGATGAGCAGTTCTTC. Translated, it gives CASSPTGDEQFF.